The 5 T cell receptor beta chains in this list originate from one sample, sequenced in a study of blood T cell repertoires in COVID-19. Sequencing was performed with immunoSEQ multiplex PCR; in TCRdb, only in-frame clones are kept and a portion is missing. Among a few hundred thousand clones listed, 65% to 90% were seen once. Sequencing input: peripheral blood. The receptor set was obtained from a human donor in a cohort sampled during active COVID-19.

This clone was seen just once. The V and J genes are TRBV24-1 and TRBJ2-6, with 7 nucleotides matching TRBD1. There are 22 residues in the CDR3. Germline trimming cut 5 bases from V and 0 bases from J; bases unmatched to any gene: 21. The V gene's germline CDR1 is KGHDR and CDR2 SFDVKD. CDR3 bases: TGTGCCACCAGTGCGGCCCGAGGAGGAGAAGGACAGGCCAGCTCTGGGGCCAACGTCCTGACTTTC. This encodes CATSAARGGEGQASSGANVLTF.

This sequence joins TRBV5-1 and TRBJ2-7; the match to TRBD2 covers 10 bases. Trimming removed 4 bases from V and 4 bases from J; junction bases left unmatched: 2. The CDR3 is 13 residues long. Per germline, CDR1 SGHRS and CDR2 YFSETQ. CDR3 nucleotide sequence: TGCGCCAGCAGCGTAGCGGGAGGATACGAGCAGTACTTC. Its protein is CASSVAGGYEQYF.

Notes on this clone: Additional DNA sequences in this sample encode the identical CDR3. CDR3 in DNA: TGTGCCAGCAGTTTAGGTCTAGCGGGAGGGTCATACGAGCAGTACTTC. This translates into CASSLGLAGGSYEQYF. This chain links TRBV27 with TRBJ2-7; 12 bases align to TRBD2. Germline loops: CDR1 MNHEY, CDR2 SMNVEV (reference sequence). The CDR3 spans 16 residues. The V and J ends lost 2 bases and 4 bases, in that order; junction bases with no gene match: 6.

The chain joins TRBV4-3 to TRBJ2-7; 7 bases agree with TRBD1. This CDR3 spans 15 amino acids. The V gene's germline CDR1 is LGHNA and CDR2 YSLEER. After removal of 0 bases from V and 2 bases from J, the junction contained 4 bases not matched to a gene. The CDR3 coding sequence is TGCGCCAGCAGCCAAGAAAAGGGGACAGCCTACGAGCAGTACTTC. It yields the protein CASSQEKGTAYEQYF.

The chain couples TRBV27 to TRBJ2-4; 8 nucleotides line up with TRBD1. This CDR3 is 13 amino acids long. V dropped 2 bases and J dropped 9; count of bases not matched to a gene: 3. The germline CDR1 and CDR2 sequences are MNHEY and SMNVEV (reference sequence). The CDR3 sequence: CASSLRTGSIQYF. The CDR3 DNA reads as TGTGCCAGCAGTTTAAGGACAGGGAGCATTCAGTACTTC.